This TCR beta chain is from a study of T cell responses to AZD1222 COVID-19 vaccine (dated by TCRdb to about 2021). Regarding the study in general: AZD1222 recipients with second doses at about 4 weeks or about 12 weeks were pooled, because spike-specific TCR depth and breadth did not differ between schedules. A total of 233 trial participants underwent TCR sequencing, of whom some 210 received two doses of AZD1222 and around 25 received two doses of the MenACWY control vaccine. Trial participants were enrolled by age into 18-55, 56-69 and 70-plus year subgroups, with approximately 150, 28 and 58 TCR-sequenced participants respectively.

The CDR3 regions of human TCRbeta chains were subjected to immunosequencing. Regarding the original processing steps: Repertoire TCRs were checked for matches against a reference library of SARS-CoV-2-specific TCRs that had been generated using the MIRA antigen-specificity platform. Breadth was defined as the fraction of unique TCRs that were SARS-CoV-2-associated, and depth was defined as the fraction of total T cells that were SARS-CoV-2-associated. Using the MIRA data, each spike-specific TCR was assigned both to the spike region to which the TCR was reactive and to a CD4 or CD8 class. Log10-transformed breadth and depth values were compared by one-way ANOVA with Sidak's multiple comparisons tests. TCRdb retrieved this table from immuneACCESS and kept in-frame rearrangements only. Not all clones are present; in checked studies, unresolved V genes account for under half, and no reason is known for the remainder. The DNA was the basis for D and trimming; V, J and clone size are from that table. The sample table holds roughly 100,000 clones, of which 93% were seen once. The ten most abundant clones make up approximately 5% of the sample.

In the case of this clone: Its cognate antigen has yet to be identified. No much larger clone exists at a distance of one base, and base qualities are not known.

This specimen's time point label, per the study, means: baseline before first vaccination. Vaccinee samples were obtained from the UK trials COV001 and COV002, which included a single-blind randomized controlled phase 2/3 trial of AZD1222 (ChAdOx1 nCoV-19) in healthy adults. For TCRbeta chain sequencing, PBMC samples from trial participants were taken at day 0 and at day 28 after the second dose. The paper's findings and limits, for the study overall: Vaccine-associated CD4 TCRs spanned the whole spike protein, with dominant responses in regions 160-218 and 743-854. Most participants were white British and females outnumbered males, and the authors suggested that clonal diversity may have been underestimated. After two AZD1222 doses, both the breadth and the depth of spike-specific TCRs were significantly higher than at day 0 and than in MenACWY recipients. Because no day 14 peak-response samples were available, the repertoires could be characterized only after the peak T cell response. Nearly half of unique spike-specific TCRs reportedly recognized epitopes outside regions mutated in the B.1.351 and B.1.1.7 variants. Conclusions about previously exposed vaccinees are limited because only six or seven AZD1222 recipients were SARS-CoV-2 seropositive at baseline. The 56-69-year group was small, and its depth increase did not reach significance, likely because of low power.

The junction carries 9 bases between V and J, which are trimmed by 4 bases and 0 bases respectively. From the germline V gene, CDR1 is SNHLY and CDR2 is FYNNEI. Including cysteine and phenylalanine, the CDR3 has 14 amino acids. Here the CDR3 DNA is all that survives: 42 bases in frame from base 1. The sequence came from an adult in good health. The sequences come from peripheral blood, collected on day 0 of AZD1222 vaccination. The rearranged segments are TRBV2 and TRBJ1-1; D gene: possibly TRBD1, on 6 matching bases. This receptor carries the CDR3 CASSGTALNTEAFF. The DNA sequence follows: TGTGCCAGCAGTGGGACAGCGCTGAACACTGAAGCTTTCTTT.